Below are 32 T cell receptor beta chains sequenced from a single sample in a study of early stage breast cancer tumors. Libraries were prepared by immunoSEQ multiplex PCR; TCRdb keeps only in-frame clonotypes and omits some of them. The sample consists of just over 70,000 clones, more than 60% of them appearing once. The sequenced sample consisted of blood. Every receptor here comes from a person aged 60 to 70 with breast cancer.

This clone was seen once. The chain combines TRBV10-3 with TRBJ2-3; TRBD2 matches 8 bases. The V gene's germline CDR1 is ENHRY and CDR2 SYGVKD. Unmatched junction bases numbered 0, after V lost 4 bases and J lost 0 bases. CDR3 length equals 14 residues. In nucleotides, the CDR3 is TGTGCCATCAGTGCTAGCGGGAGCACAGATACGCAGTATTTT. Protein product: CAISASGSTDTQYF.

CDR3 residues: CASSSRDLNYNEQFF. The DNA for the CDR3 is TGTGCCAGCAGCTCCCGGGACTTGAACTACAATGAGCAGTTCTTC. V gene TRBV7-2 combines with J gene TRBJ2-1; D possibly corresponds to TRBD2 (6 bases). The CDR3 runs 15 residues. Germline CDR1 reads SGHTA; CDR2 reads FQGNSA. Trimming removed 4 bases at V and 3 bases at J, with 13 bases between.

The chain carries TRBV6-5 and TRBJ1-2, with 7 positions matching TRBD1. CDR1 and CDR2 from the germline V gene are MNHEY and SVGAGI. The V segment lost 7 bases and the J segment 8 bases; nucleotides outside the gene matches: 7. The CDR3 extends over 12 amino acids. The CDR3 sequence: CASKEGARGYTF. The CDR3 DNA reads TGTGCCAGCAAGGAGGGGGCGCGAGGCTACACCTTC.

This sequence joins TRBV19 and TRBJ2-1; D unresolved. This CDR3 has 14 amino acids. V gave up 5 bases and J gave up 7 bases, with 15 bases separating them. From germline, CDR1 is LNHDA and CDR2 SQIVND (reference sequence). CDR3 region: CASSLDGIKNEQFF. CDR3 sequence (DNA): TGTGCCAGTAGTCTTGATGGGATTAAAAATGAGCAGTTCTTC.

CDR3 sequence (DNA): TGCAGCGTCAAGGGGGGACAGGGGGCCGGCTACACCTTC. Protein product: CSVKGGQGAGYTF. The genes are TRBV29-1 and TRBJ1-2, with 12 bases aligning to TRBD1. J lost 8 bases, V lost 6 bases, and 7 bases had no gene match. The CDR3 contains 13 residues. Germline CDR1 reads SQVTM; CDR2 reads ANQGSEA.

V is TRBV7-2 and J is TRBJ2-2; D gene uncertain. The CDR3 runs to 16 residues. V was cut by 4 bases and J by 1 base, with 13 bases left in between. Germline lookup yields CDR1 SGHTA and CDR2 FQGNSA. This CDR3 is CASSYGRAENTGELFF. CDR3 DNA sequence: TGTGCCAGCAGCTATGGTCGGGCAGAGAACACCGGGGAGCTGTTTTTT. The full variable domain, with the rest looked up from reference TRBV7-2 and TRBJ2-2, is GAGVSQSPSNKVTEKGKDVELRCDPISGHTALYWYRQSLGQGLEFLIYFQGNSAPDKSGLPSDRFSAERTGGSVSTLTIQRTQQEDSAVYLCASSYGRAENTGELFFGEGSRLTVL.

The CDR3 loop reads CASSSTGAGGGYTF. The CDR3 DNA reads TGTGCCAGCAGCTCTACGGGGGCAGGAGGTGGCTACACCTTC. The genes are TRBV5-5 and TRBJ1-2; a possible D gene is TRBD1 (6 bases). The germline V gene encodes CDR1 SGHKS and CDR2 YYEKEE (reference sequence). V was pared by 3 bases and J by 7 bases, with 16 bases between. CDR3 length: 14 amino acids. The entire variable domain, with the rest obtained from reference TRBV5-5 and TRBJ1-2, is as follows: DAGVTQSPTHLIKTRGQQVTLRCSPISGHKSVSWYQQVLGQGPQFIFQYYEKEERGRGNFPDRFSARQFPNYSSELNVNALLLGDSALYLCASSSTGAGGGYTFGSGTRLTVV.

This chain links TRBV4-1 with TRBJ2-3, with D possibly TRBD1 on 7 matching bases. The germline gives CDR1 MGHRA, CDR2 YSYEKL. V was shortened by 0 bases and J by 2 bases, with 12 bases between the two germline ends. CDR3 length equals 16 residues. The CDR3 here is CASSQDSRGDTDTQYF. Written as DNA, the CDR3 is TGCGCCAGCAGCCAAGACTCCAGGGGGGACACAGATACGCAGTATTTT.

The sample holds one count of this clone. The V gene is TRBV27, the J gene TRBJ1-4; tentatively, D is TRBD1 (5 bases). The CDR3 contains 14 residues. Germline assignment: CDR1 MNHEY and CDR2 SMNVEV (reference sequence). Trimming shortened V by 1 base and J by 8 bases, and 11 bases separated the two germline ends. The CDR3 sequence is CASSLLGVGEKLFF. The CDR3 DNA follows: TGTGCCAGCAGTTTATTAGGGGTAGGGGAAAAACTGTTTTTT. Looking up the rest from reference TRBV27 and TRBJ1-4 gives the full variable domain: EAQVTQNPRYLITVTGKKLTVTCSQNMNHEYMSWYRQDPGLGLRQIYYSMNVEVTDKGDVPEGYKVSRKEKRNFPLILESPSPNQTSLYFCASSLLGVGEKLFFGSGTQLSVL.

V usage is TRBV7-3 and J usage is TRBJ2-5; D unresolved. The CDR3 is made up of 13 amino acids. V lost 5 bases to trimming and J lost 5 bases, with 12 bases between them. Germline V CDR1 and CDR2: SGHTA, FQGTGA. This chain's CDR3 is CASSLRHAETQYF. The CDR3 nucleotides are TGTGCCAGCAGCCTAAGACATGCGGAGACCCAGTACTTC. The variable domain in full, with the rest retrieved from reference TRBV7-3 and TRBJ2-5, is GAGVSQTPSNKVTEKGKYVELRCDPISGHTALYWYRQSLGQGPEFLIYFQGTGAADDSGLPNDRFFAVRPEGSVSTLKIQRTERGDSAVYLCASSLRHAETQYFGPGTRLLVL.

CDR3 bases: TGTGCCAGCAGCTTGGGCAGGGATCAGCCCCAGCATTTT. It codes for CASSLGRDQPQHF. The V call is TRBV7-9, the J call TRBJ1-5; D may be TRBD1 (5 bases). Trimming stripped 3 bases from V and 5 bases from J, with 8 bases between. Per the germline V gene, CDR1 is SEHNR and CDR2 is FQNEAQ (reference sequence). The length of the CDR3 is 13 residues.

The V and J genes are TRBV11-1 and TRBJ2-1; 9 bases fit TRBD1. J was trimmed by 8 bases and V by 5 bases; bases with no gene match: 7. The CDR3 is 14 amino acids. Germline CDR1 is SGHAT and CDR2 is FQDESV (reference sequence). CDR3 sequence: CASSLGQGRDEQFF. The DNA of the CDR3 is TGTGCCAGCAGCCTGGGACAGGGAAGGGATGAGCAGTTCTTC.

CDR3 sequence reads: CASSLGTGYGYTF. For the CDR3, the DNA is TGTGCCAGCAGCTTAGGAACAGGCTATGGCTACACCTTC. J is TRBJ1-2 and V is TRBV5-4; TRBD1 is a possible D gene (5 bases). Germline CDR1 reads SGHNT; CDR2 reads YYREEE (reference sequence). This CDR3 region has 13 residues. V was cut by 2 bases and J by 4 bases, with 9 bases left in between.

The chain's CDR3 is CASGGTVGTDQPQHF. DNA of the CDR3: TGTGCCAGCGGTGGGACAGTGGGGACAGATCAGCCCCAGCATTTT. V is TRBV2 and J is TRBJ1-5, with 7 nucleotides matching TRBD1. Trimming took 8 bases from V and 5 from J; bases not matched to a gene: 12. The CDR3 length is 15 residues. CDR1 and CDR2 from the germline V gene are SNHLY and FYNNEI.

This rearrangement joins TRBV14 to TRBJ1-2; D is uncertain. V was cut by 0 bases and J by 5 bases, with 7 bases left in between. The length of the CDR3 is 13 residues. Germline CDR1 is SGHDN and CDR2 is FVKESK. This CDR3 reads CASSQDYSYGYTF. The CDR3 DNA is TGTGCCAGCAGCCAAGATTACAGTTATGGCTACACCTTC.

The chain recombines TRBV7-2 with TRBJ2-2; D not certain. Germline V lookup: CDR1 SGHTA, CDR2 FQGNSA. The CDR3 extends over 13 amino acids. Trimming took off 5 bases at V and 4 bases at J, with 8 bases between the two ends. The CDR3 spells CASSPRVTGELFF. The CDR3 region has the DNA TGTGCCAGCAGCCCTCGAGTCACCGGGGAGCTGTTTTTT.

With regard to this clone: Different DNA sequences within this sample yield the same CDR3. The CDR3 here is CASSPGTPNYGYTF. DNA of the CDR3: TGCGCCAGCAGCCCCGGGACACCTAACTATGGCTACACCTTC. The genes are TRBV5-1 and TRBJ1-2, with D possibly being TRBD1 (6 bases). CDR3 length: 14 amino acids. V was trimmed by 4 bases and J by 0 bases, leaving 10 bases between them. Germline CDR1 reads SGHRS; CDR2 reads YFSETQ. The full variable domain, with the rest looked up from reference TRBV5-1 and TRBJ1-2, is KAGVTQTPRYLIKTRGQQVTLSCSPISGHRSVSWYQQTPGQGLQFLFEYFSETQRNKGNFPGRFSGRQFSNSRSEMNVSTLELGDSALYLCASSPGTPNYGYTFGSGTRLTVV.

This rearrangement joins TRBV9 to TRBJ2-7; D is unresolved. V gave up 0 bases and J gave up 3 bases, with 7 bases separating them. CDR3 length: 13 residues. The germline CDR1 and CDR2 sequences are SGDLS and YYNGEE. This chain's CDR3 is CASSVEGRYEQYF. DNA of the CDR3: TGTGCCAGCAGCGTAGAAGGTCGCTACGAGCAGTACTTC.

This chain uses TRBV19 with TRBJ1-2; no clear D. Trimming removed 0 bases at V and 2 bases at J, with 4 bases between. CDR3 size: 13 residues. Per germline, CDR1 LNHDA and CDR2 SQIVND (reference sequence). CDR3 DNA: TGTGCCAGTAGTATAGAAACCAACTATGGCTACACCTTC. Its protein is CASSIETNYGYTF.

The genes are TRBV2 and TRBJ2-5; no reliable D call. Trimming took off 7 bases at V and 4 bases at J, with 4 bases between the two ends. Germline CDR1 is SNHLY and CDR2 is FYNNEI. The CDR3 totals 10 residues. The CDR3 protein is CASKVETQYF. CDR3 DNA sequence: TGTGCCAGCAAGGTAGAGACCCAGTACTTC. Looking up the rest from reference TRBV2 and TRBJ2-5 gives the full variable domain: EPEVTQTPSHQVTQMGQEVILRCVPISNHLYFYWYRQILGQKVEFLVSFYNNEISEKSEIFDDQFSVERPDGSNFTLKIRSTKLEDSAMYFCASKVETQYFGPGTRLLVL.

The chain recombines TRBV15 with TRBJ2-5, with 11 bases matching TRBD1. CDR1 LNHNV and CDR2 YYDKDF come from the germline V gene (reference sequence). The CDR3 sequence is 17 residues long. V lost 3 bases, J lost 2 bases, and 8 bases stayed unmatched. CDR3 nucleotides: TGTGCCACCAGCAGTCCCGGACAGGGGGCTTTGCAAGAGACCCAGTACTTC. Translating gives CATSSPGQGALQETQYF. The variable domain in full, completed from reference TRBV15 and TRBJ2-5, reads DAMVIQNPRYQVTQFGKPVTLSCSQTLNHNVMYWYQQKSSQAPKLLFHYYDKDFNNEADTPDNFQSRRPNTSFCFLDIRSPGLGDTAMYLCATSSPGQGALQETQYFGPGTRLLVL.

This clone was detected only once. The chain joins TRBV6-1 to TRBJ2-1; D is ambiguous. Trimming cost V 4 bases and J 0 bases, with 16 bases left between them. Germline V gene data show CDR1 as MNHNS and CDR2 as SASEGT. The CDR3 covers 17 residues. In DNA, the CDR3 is TGTGCCAGCAGTGCGCGGCAGATAGATAGCTCCTACAATGAGCAGTTCTTC. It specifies CASSARQIDSSYNEQFF.

The CDR3 reads CASSVGAGDYEQYF. CDR3 DNA sequence: TGTGCCAGCAGTGTGGGGGCCGGGGACTACGAGCAGTACTTC. The J gene is TRBJ2-7, the V gene TRBV6-1; weak D call: TRBD1 (6 bases). Trimming removed 4 bases from V and 3 bases from J, with 13 bases in between. CDR1 and CDR2 (germline): MNHNS, SASEGT. This CDR3 has 14 amino acids.

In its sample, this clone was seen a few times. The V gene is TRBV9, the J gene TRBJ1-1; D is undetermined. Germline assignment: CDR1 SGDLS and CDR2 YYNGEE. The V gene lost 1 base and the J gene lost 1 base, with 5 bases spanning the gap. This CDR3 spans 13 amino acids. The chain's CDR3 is CASSVHPNTEAFF. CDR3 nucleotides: TGTGCCAGCAGCGTACACCCGAACACTGAAGCTTTCTTT.

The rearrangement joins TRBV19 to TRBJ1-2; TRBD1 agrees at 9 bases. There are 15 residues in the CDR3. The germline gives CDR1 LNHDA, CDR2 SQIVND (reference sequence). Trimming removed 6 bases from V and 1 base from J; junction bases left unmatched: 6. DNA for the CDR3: TGTGCCAGTAGCCTTCGACAGGGGGATAACTATGGCTACACCTTC. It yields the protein CASSLRQGDNYGYTF. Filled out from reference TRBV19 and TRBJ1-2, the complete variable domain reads DGGITQSPKYLFRKEGQNVTLSCEQNLNHDAMYWYRQDPGQGLRLIYYSQIVNDFQKGDIAEGYSVSREKKESFPLTVTSAQKNPTAFYLCASSLRQGDNYGYTFGSGTRLTVV.

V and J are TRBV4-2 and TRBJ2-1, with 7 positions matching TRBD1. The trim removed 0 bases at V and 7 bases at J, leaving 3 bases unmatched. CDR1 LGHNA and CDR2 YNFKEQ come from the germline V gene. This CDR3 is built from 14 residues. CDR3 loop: CASSQDLQGNEQFF. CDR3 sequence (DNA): TGTGCCAGCAGCCAAGACTTACAGGGGAATGAGCAGTTCTTC.

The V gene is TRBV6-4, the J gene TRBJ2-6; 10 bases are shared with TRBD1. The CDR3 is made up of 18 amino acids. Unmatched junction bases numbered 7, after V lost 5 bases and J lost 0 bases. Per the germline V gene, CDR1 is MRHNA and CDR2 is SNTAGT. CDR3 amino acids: CASSPPGQGISGANVLTF. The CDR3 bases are TGTGCCAGCAGTCCTCCGGGACAGGGGATCTCTGGGGCCAACGTCCTGACTTTC.

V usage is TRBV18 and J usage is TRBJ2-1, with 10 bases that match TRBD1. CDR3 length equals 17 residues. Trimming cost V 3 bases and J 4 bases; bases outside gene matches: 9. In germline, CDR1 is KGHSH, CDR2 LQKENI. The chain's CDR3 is CASSPLQPGQGYNEQFF. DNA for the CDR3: TGTGCCAGCTCACCCTTGCAACCGGGACAGGGGTACAATGAGCAGTTCTTC.

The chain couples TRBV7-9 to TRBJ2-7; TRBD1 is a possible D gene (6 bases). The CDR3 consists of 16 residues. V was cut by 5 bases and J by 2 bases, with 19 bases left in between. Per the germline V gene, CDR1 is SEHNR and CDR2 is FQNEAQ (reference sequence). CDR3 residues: CASSPAAWGPAYEQYF. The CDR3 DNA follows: TGTGCCAGCAGCCCCGCGGCATGGGGGCCGGCCTACGAGCAGTACTTC. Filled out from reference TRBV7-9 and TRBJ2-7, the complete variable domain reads DTGVSQNPRHKITKRGQNVTFRCDPISEHNRLYWYRQTLGQGPEFLTYFQNEAQLEKSRLLSDRFSAERPKGSFSTLEIQRTEQGDSAMYLCASSPAAWGPAYEQYFGPGTRLTVT.

This CDR3 is CASRSNGGRELFF. For the CDR3, the DNA is TGTGCCAGCAGAAGCAACGGGGGAAGGGAGCTGTTTTTT. This rearrangement joins TRBV27 to TRBJ2-2; D is possibly TRBD2 (6 bases). Trimming removed 6 bases from V and 9 bases from J, with 14 bases in between. The CDR3 has 13 amino acids. CDR1 and CDR2 (germline): MNHEY, SMNVEV (reference sequence).

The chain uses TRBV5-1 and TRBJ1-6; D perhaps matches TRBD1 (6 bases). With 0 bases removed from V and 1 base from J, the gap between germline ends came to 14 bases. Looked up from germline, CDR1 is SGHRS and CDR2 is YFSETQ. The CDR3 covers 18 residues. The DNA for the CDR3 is TGCGCCAGCAGCTTGGAGGGGGGAGTTAAGTCCTATAATTCACCCCTCCACTTT. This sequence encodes CASSLEGGVKSYNSPLHF.

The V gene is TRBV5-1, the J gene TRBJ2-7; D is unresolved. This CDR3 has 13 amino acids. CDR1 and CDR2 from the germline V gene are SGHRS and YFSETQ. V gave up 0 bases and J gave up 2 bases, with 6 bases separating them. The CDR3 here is CASSLAPAYEQYF. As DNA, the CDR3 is TGCGCCAGCAGCTTGGCCCCAGCCTACGAGCAGTACTTC.